This T cell receptor beta chain came from a study of T cells in Graves' hyperthyroidism and ophthalmopathy. Study-wide findings and caveats: From stable hyperthyroidism, ophthalmopathy was separated by a 13 V-J model. Researchers found most expanded thyroid clonotypes above 0.001 in blood as well.

Amplified regions were TCR beta CDR3 sequences from RNA transcripts. Carried out on the TCR CDR3, a first-round RT-PCR used the HTBI primer set. TCRdb redid the calling of the multiplex PCR reads with MiXCR, one entry per CDR3 protein. The sample has about 690,000 distinct CDR3 sequences, approximately 15% seen once; the top ten hold around a sixth. There are a few counts of this clonotype. What it binds is not known. Over 18 months, lack of ophthalmopathy progression marked Graves' hyperthyroidism as stable. PBMCs were sourced from approximately 9.3 ml fresh peripheral blood. Germline loops: CDR1 SGHRS, CDR2 YFSETQ. The germline V and J ends were trimmed by 5 bases and 7 bases, with 22 bases remaining between them. The CDR3 has 16 amino acids.

The receptor's source is a man aged 50 to 59 with Graves' hyperthyroidism. What was sequenced was blood. V and J are TRBV5-1 and TRBJ2-1, with D possibly matching TRBD2 (7 bases). CDR3 in amino acids: CASRGGRGVPGNEQFF. As DNA, the CDR3 is TGCGCCAGCAGGGGGGGGCGAGGGGTCCCGGGGAATGAGCAGTTCTTC.